This TCR beta chain was profiled in a study of blood T cells in healthy people across ages. Study-level results: With donor CMV status unknown, expanded clonotype changes were possibly confounded. Leaving the PBMCs unsorted stopped any conclusive comparison of naive versus antigen-experienced cells.

A second about 7 to 11 cycle PCR used barcoded and J-beta primers. TCRdb analysed the 5' RACE reads with MiXCR anew, one entry per CDR3 protein. The table has approximately 1.5 million distinct CDR3 sequences, roughly 30% seen once. This clonotype turned up a few times. Its target is unknown. Per sample, extraction of total RNA gave at least 5 micrograms in every case. J was trimmed by 5 bases and V by 7 bases; bases with no gene match: 5. Germline-derived CDR1 and CDR2 are SNHLY and FYNNEI. The CDR3 extends over 13 amino acids. Material for sequencing was blood. The chain joins TRBV2 to TRBJ2-1; 7 nucleotides match TRBD2. This clonotype was obtained from a woman younger than 45 in good health. In DNA form, the CDR3 reads TGTGCCAGCAAAACTAGCGCCAACAATGAGCAGTTCTTC. Protein product: CASKTSANNEQFF.